A selection of T cell receptor beta chains follows, all from one sample in a study of T-cell memory formation after mild COVID-19. One entry per CDR3 protein, called by TCRdb with MiXCR from the 5' RACE reads. The profile shows 280,000 or so distinct CDR3 sequences, 8.2% of them singletons. Sequenced sample: PBMCs or a T cell subset sorted from them (not recorded which). The receptors come from a man aged 18 to 35 who had mild COVID-19 (a few samples of this study predate the infection). Cell type and time point are not known. Both conserved end residues are part of each CDR3. The D gene is left open where the match is weak. Some rows mark clone size as missing; the rest say once, few, many or name a class of expanded clone.

d_call clone_size j_call v_call cdr3_nt cdr3_aa
TRBD1 few TRBJ1-1 TRBV7-9 TGTGCCAGCAGCGGAGAGACAGGGGAGAACACTGAAGCTTTCTTT CASSGETGENTEAFF
- - TRBJ2-4 TRBV5-4 TGTGCCAGCAGCTTCGGAGGGGCTCCCAAAAACATTCAGTACTTC CASSFGGAPKNIQYF
- - TRBJ2-1 TRBV20-1 TGCAGTGCTAGCGATCAGTTTAGTGGGACGAATGAGCAGTTCTTC CSASDQFSGTNEQFF
TRBD2 - TRBJ2-5 TRBV11-2 TGTGCCAGCAGCTACGTAGCGGGGGAGGCACCCGTCGCCTGGGAGACCCAGTACTTC CASSYVAGEAPVAWETQYF
TRBD1 - TRBJ1-5 TRBV7-2 TGTGCCAGCGGCTTGACAGGGAGTCAGCCCCAGCATTTT CASGLTGSQPQHF
- many TRBJ1-3 TRBV7-9 TGTGCCAGCAGCTTCCCGGCCGGAAACACCATATATTTT CASSFPAGNTIYF
- - TRBJ2-2 TRBV4-3 TGCGCCAGCAGCCAAGATGGGTCGGGGACCGGGGAGCTGTTTTTT CASSQDGSGTGELFF
TRBD2 few TRBJ2-1 TRBV7-2 TGTGCCAGCAGCTTAGAACGGACTAGCGGGTATGAGCAGTTCTTC CASSLERTSGYEQFF
- few TRBJ2-7 TRBV7-2 TGTGCCAGCAGCCTCAACTCGGGGGGCAAGCCGTACTTC CASSLNSGGKPYF
- many TRBJ1-5 TRBV6-5 TGTGCCAGCAGTTCGCCCGGGGGCTTGACCCAGCATTTT CASSSPGGLTQHF
TRBD2 many TRBJ2-7 TRBV5-1 TGCGCCAGCAGCTCCCTAGCGGGGCTTCCCGAGCAGTACTTC CASSSLAGLPEQYF
- - TRBJ2-3 TRBV4-3 TGCGCCAGCAGCCAGGCCCACAGGGTTTCAGATACGCAGTATTTT CASSQAHRVSDTQYF
- few TRBJ1-2 TRBV20-1 TGCAGTGCTGGACATTCAAGGTACACCTTC CSAGHSRYTF
- - TRBJ1-6 TRBV3-1 TGTGCCAGCAGCCAGGAATGGACAGTCCGGGGGACCCTCCACTTT CASSQEWTVRGTLHF
TRBD2 - TRBJ2-2 TRBV5-1 TGCGCCAGCAGCCCATTGACTAGCGGGGGGGCGACCGGGGAGCTGTTTTTT CASSPLTSGGATGELFF
- - TRBJ2-3 TRBV7-9 TGTGCCAGCAGCCACCGATGGCGCACAGATACGCAGTATTTT CASSHRWRTDTQYF
TRBD2 few TRBJ2-1 TRBV10-3 TGTGCCATCAGCGGACTAGCGGGGGACAATGAGCAGTTCTTC CAISGLAGDNEQFF
TRBD1 - TRBJ1-2 TRBV29-1 TGCAGCGTCTCGGACAGGGGGGGGTATGGCTACACCTTC CSVSDRGGYGYTF
- few TRBJ1-2 TRBV29-1 TGCAGCGTACGGAATGGACAGCAAACTACCGGCTACACCTTC CSVRNGQQTTGYTF
- - TRBJ2-7 TRBV7-9 TGTGCCAGCAGCCTGGTGGGGGCGCTTGACCACGAGCAGTACTTC CASSLVGALDHEQYF
- - TRBJ1-5 TRBV10-3 TGTGCCATCAGTGTGATTGGAGATCAGCCCCAGCATTTT CAISVIGDQPQHF
- - TRBJ1-2 TRBV12-3/TRBV12-4 TGTGCCAGCAAGGGACTTAACTATGGCTACACCTTC CASKGLNYGYTF
TRBD1 many TRBJ2-1 TRBV4-3 TGCGCCAGCAGCCAAGAGGACAGGGGATCCTACAATGAGCAGTTCTTC CASSQEDRGSYNEQFF
- many TRBJ2-1 TRBV5-1 TGCGCCAGCAGCTTGCAGGGGAGCTCCTACAATGAGCAGTTCTTC CASSLQGSSYNEQFF
TRBD2 few TRBJ2-1 TRBV10-3 TGTGCCATCAGTGAACTGTCTAGCGGCTACAATGAGCAGTTCTTC CAISELSSGYNEQFF
- - TRBJ2-3 TRBV5-1 TGCGCCAGCAGCTTGACAGTAGGCACAGATACGCAGTATTTT CASSLTVGTDTQYF
- - TRBJ2-1 TRBV12-3/TRBV12-4 TGTGCCAGCAGACGACCTCCCCATGAGCAGTTCTTC CASRRPPHEQFF
- - TRBJ1-1 TRBV5-1 TGCGCCAGCAGCTTACAGACAGGGAACACTGAAGCTTTCTTT CASSLQTGNTEAFF
- few TRBJ1-1 TRBV20-1 TGCAGTGCTAACCCACCTGAGGGGGTGAACACTGAAGCTTTCTTT CSANPPEGVNTEAFF
TRBD2 - TRBJ2-5 TRBV29-1 TGCAGCGTCGGGCGGTCGACTAGCGGGGGCGAGGAGACCCAGTACTTC CSVGRSTSGGEETQYF
- - TRBJ2-4 TRBV7-2 TGTGCCAGCAGTTACCAGCCCTTAGCCAAAAAAATTCAGTACTTC CASSYQPLAKKIQYF
- - TRBJ1-3 TRBV10-3 TGTGCCATCAGGGACCAGGGATATAGGCACACCATATATTTT CAIRDQGYRHTIYF
- - TRBJ1-2 TRBV6-1 TGTGCCAGCACTAAACAGGGAAGTCCCTATGGCTACACCTTC CASTKQGSPYGYTF
- few TRBJ2-3 TRBV7-9 TGTGCCAGCAGCCCGCGGGGTTATGGGACAGATACGCAGTATTTT CASSPRGYGTDTQYF
- many TRBJ1-5 TRBV6-5 TGTGCCAGCAAAGGTGCGGGGGGCCAGCCCCAGCATTTT CASKGAGGQPQHF
- few TRBJ2-3 TRBV4-1 TGCGCCAGCAGCCAAGCGACAGGCGCTAGCACAGATACGCAGTATTTT CASSQATGASTDTQYF
- few TRBJ1-4 TRBV11-1 TGTGCCAGCAGCGTCAGGGAGCGCGAAAAACTGTTTTTT CASSVREREKLFF
TRBD2 - TRBJ2-1 TRBV7-2 TGTGCCAGCAGCTGGGAACTAGCGCGTCCCCTCTCCTACAATGAGCAGTTCTTC CASSWELARPLSYNEQFF
- few TRBJ1-2 TRBV4-3 TGCGCCAGCAGCCAAGATTTGGGGGTCGCTAACTATGGCTACACCTTC CASSQDLGVANYGYTF
- few TRBJ2-3 TRBV6-5 TGTGCCAGCAGTACTACGGGACGGACGACAGATACGCAGTATTTT CASSTTGRTTDTQYF
- - TRBJ1-6 TRBV3-1 TGTGCCAGCAGCCAAGATCCGGCACCCAGGAGACCCCTCCACTTT CASSQDPAPRRPLHF
- - TRBJ1-3 TRBV5-1 TGCGCCAGCAGCTTGGCCGGGGCACCTCGAGGCCTATCTGGAAACACCATATATTTT CASSLAGAPRGLSGNTIYF
- many TRBJ2-1 TRBV7-9 TGTGCCAGCAGCGCCGACTCATTTGGTGAGCAGTTCTTC CASSADSFGEQFF
- - TRBJ1-2 TRBV7-2 TGTGCCAGCAGCTTAGTAGGTTCCGATGGCTACACCTTC CASSLVGSDGYTF
TRBD1 few TRBJ2-3 TRBV3-1 TGTGCCAGCAGCCAAAACAGGGGAAGCACAGATACGCAGTATTTT CASSQNRGSTDTQYF